These T cell receptor beta chains were read from a single sample in a study of beta chain features in type 1 diabetes. The method was immunoSEQ multiplex PCR; TCRdb's version includes in-frame clones alone and lacks a portion of them. The sample yields some 900,000 clones, roughly a sixth seen once. The sequencing input was naive CD4+ T cells from blood. The origin of the receptors is a woman aged 18-29 years in good health. Each CDR3 is given with its conserved first and last residue. A D gene is named only where the DNA matches it firmly. For some rows the clone size is stated as once, few or many, or as a class when expanded; others skip it.

V	size	J	D	CDR3	DNA
TRBV27	few	TRBJ2-3	NA	CASRRRGGLGTDTQYF	TGTGCCAGCAGACGAAGGGGGGGTTTAGGCACAGATACGCAGTATTTT
TRBV7-9	few	TRBJ1-1	NA	CASSLSRQSNTEAFF	TGTGCCAGCAGCTTAAGTCGACAGTCGAACACTGAAGCTTTCTTT
TRBV18	NA	TRBJ2-7	NA	CASSRYEDYEQYF	TGTGCCAGCTCACGCTACGAGGACTACGAGCAGTACTTC
TRBV28	few	TRBJ2-1	TRBD1	CASKNPGTGGNEQFF	TGTGCCAGCAAAAACCCAGGGACAGGGGGCAATGAGCAGTTCTTC
TRBV29-1	NA	TRBJ1-1	NA	CSVSRGIGTEAFF	TGCAGCGTAAGCAGGGGAATTGGCACTGAAGCTTTCTTT
TRBV25-1	NA	TRBJ2-1	NA	CASSPLSVNEQFF	TGTGCCAGCAGTCCGTTGAGCGTCAATGAGCAGTTCTTC
TRBV7-2	NA	TRBJ2-2	TRBD2	CASSLRLAGGTNTGELFF	TGTGCCAGCAGCTTAAGACTAGCGGGAGGCACGAACACCGGGGAGCTGTTTTTT
TRBV9	NA	TRBJ2-1	TRBD2	CASSETGLARGQFF	TGTGCCAGCAGTGAAACTGGACTAGCGCGTGGCCAGTTCTTC
TRBV27	NA	TRBJ2-3	NA	CASSPLTGSHTQYF	TGTGCCAGCAGTCCTCTCACCGGGAGCCATACGCAGTATTTT
TRBV10-3	NA	TRBJ2-2	TRBD2	CAISERVAGNTGELFF	TGTGCCATCAGTGAAAGGGTAGCGGGAAACACCGGGGAGCTGTTTTTT
TRBV5-1	few	TRBJ2-7	NA	CASSFGGRAGHEQYF	TGCGCCAGCAGCTTCGGGGGCCGAGCGGGCCACGAGCAGTACTTC